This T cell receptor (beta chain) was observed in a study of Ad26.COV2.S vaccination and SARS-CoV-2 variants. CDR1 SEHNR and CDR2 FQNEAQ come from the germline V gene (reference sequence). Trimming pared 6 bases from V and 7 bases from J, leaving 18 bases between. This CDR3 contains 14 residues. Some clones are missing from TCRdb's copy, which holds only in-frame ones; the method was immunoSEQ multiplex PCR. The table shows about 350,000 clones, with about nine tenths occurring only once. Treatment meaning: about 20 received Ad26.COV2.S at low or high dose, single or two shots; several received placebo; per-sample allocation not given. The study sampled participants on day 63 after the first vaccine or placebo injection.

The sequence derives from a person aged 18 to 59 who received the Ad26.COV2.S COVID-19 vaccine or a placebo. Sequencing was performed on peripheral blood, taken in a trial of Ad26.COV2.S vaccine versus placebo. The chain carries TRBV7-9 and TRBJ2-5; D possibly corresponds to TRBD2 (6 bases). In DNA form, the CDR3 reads TGTGCCAGCAGTCAGGACTATTTACGTGGGACCCAGTACTTC. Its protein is CASSQDYLRGTQYF.